The table lists the clone carrying this T cell receptor beta chain with a count of one. The antigen is not known. This sample stems from a study of immune evolution from preneoplasia to lung adenocarcinoma. Study-wide results and caveats: Normal lung had the highest top T cell clone frequencies. Highest clonality occurred in KRAS-mutant, not EGFR-mutant or double wild-type, nodules.

Clones were sequenced by immunoSEQ multiplex PCR, and TCRdb holds only the in-frame ones, with some missing. Of about 21,000 clones listed, around 75% are singletons. H&E slides confirmed each diagnosis, reviewed by two pathologists independently. After pathologic assessment, macro-dissection selected premalignant or tumor cells for extraction. This receptor was obtained from a person aged 55 to 69 with lung adenocarcinoma. Sequencing was done on a sample of FFPE invasive lung adenocarcinoma tissue.

CDR3 loop: CASSLGTTDTQYF. The CDR3 DNA follows: TGTGCCAGCAGCCTCGGGACCACAGATACGCAGTATTTT. The V and J genes are TRBV7-6 and TRBJ2-3, with D perhaps given as TRBD1 or TRBD2 (5 bases each). V lost 5 bases and J 2 bases, leaving 8 bases between the germline ends. CDR1 is SGHVS and CDR2 is FNYEAQ in the germline V gene. The CDR3 sequence is 13 residues long.